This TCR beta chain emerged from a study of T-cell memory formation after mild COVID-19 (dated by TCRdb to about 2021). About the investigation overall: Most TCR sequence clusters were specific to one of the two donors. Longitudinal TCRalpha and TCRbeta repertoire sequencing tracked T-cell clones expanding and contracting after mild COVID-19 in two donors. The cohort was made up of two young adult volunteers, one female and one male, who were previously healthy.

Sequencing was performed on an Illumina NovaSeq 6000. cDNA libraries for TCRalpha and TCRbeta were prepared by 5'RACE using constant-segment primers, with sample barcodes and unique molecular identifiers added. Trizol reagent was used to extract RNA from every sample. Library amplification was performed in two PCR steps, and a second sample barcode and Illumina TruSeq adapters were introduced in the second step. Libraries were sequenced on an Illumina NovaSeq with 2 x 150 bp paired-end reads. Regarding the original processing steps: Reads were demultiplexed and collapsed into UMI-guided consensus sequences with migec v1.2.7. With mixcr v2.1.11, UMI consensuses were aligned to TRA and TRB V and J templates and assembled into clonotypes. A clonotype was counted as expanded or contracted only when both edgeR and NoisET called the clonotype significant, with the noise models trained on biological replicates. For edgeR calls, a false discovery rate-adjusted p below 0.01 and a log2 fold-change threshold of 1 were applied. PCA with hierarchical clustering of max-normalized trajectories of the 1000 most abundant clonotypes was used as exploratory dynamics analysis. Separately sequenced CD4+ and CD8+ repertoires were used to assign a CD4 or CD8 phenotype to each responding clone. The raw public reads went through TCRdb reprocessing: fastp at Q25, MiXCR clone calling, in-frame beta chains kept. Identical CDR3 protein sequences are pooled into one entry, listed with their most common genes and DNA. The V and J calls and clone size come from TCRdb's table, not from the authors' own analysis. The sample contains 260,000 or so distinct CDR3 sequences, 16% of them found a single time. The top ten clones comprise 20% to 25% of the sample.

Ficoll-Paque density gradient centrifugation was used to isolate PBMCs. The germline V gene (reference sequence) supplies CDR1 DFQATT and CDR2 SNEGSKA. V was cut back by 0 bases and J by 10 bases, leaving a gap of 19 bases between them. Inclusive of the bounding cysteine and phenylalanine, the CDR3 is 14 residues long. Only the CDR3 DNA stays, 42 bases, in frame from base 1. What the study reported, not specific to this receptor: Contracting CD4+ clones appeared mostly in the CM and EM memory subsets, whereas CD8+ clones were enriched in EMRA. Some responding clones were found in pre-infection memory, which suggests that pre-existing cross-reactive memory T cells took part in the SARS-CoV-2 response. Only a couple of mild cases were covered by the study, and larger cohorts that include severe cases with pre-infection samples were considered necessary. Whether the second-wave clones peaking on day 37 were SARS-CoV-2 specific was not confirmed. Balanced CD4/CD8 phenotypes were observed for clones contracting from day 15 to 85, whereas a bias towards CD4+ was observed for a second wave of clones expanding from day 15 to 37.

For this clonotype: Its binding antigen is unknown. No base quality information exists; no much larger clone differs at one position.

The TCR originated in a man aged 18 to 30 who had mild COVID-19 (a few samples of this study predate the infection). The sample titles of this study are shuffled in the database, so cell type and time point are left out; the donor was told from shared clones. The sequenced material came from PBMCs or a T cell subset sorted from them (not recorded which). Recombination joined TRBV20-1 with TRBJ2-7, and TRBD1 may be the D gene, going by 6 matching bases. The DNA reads TGCAGTGCTAGAGAGGGAGAACAAAGGACAGCTCAGTACTTC. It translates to CSAREGEQRTAQYF.